Below, one TCR beta chain is given with its context. The antigen remains undetermined. The study drew donors from healthy Caucasian individuals in Russia aged roughly 6 to 90. This sample was taken from a study of blood T cells in healthy people across ages. The overall study: Template switching retrieved approximately one barcoded beta molecule for each two T cells. Study-wide points: It was the long-lived donors that had more naive CD4+ cells and higher diversity than aged donors. Estimates drawn from one million T cells were deemed to understate diversity.

Deletions cut 0 bases from V and 2 bases from J, with 10 bases between. The CDR3 contains 14 residues. Germline CDR1 DFQATT, CDR2 SNEGSKA (reference sequence). The second PCR ran roughly 6 to 11 cycles with a sample-barcoded 5' primer and J-beta primers. TCRdb recomputed calls from the 5' RACE reads with MiXCR, one row per CDR3 protein. Of about 380,000 distinct CDR3 sequences listed, over 45% are singletons. The sequencing input was blood. The chain links TRBV20-1 to TRBJ1-1, with no clear D. The origin of this receptor is a man aged 60-69 years in good health. CDR3 amino acids: CSARDRGFNTEAFF. Written as DNA, the CDR3 is TGCAGTGCTAGAGATCGAGGATTCAACACTGAAGCTTTCTTT.